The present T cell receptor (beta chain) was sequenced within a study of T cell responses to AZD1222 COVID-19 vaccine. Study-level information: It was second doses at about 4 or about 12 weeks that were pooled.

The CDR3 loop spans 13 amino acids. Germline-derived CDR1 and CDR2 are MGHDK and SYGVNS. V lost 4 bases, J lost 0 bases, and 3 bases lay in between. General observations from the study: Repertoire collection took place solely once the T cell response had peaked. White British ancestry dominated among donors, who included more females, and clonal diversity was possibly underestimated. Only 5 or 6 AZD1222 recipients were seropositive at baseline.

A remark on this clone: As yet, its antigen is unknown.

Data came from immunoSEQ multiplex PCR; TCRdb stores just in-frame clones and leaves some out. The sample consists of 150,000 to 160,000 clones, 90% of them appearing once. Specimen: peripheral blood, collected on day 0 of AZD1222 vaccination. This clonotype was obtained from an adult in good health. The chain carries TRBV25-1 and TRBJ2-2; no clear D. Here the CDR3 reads CASSGANTGELFF. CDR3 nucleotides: TGTGCCAGCAGTGGAGCGAACACCGGGGAGCTGTTTTTT. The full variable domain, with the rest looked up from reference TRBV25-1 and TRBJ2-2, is EADIYQTPRYLVIGTGKKITLECSQTMGHDKMYWYQQDPGMELHLIHYSYGVNSTEKGDLSSESTVSRIRTEHFPLTLESARPSHTSQYLCASSGANTGELFFGEGSRLTVL.